This TCR beta chain originates from a study of vaccination and CD4 T cells after COVID-19 (dated by TCRdb to between 2021 and 2024). For the wider study: Convalescent patients had a positive SARS-CoV-2 result on nasal swab PCR, and of these patients, nine had mild disease and one had severe disease. Post-vaccine blood samples were taken a median of about 77 days after the second vaccine dose, with a range of roughly 13 to 250 days. Control cultures received a CEFX viral epitope pool as the positive control, an HIV-1 Nef peptide pool as the negative control, or no peptide. Culture stimuli were overlapping spike peptide pools from SARS-CoV-2 and from the common cold coronaviruses HCoV-NL63, HCoV-OC43 and HCoV-229E. In the convalescent cohort there were six males and four females, among whom were two Hispanic individuals, seven Caucasians, two Asians and one multiracial person. Post-COVID blood samples were collected from convalescent patients a median of around 100 days after diagnosis, with a range of roughly 30 to 170 days. The spike-specific CD4+ TCR repertoire was compared before and after mRNA vaccination in over nine COVID-19 convalescent patients and a handful of infection-naive healthy vaccine recipients. Two doses of either the Pfizer-BioNTech BNT162b2 vaccine (n=8) or the Moderna mRNA-1273 vaccine (n=2) were administered to participants. The study at large found these results: Relatively few convalescent patients were included in the study, and early timepoints after natural infection were not analyzed. In convalescent patients, a median around 86% of post-vaccine SARS-CoV-2-reactive clones were detected only after vaccination, suggesting vaccine-specific priming. Although the median number of SARS-CoV-2-reactive clonotypes went up from 20 to 25 after infection to 38 after vaccination, the increase was not significant. Nearly all vaccine-specific clones in convalescent patients (304 of 307) were mono-reactive for SARS-CoV-2 spike rather than cross-reactive with common cold coronaviruses.

Reading the label with the study, this specimen's treatment or condition is: approximately nine-day PBMC culture with coronavirus spike peptide pools or control peptides (ViraFEST assay). To expand antigen-specific T cells with peptide pools and then pick out the expanded clonotypes through TCR sequencing, the study relied on the ViraFEST assay. The convalescent patients' positive SARS-CoV-2 PCR tests fell between March and December 2020, which was before the Alpha, Beta and Delta variants emerged in the United States. PBMCs were cultured at roughly 2 million per well in IMDM supplemented with 5% human AB serum and around 10 IU/ml IL-2, with about 10 ug/ml peptide pools added. On days 3 and 7, half of the culture medium was replaced with fresh IL-2-containing medium. Once the cells had been in culture for approximately 10 days, the EasySep CD4+ T cell isolation kit was used to isolate CD4+ T cells by negative selection. PBMCs were separated from whole blood using Ficoll-Paque Plus gradient centrifugation and then either used fresh or cryopreserved at -140C. In general, triplicate wells were set up for every culture condition.

Note on this clonotype: Its target antigen remains unknown. The sample holds no much larger clone one base away, and base qualities are not on file.

The library came from PCR. DNA from cultured CD4+ T cells was subjected to TCR sequencing with the Oncomine TCR Beta short-read assay at the Johns Hopkins FTIC core. The QIAamp micro DNA kit was used to extract genomic DNA from the cultured CD4+ T cells. Oncomine TCR Beta libraries made from cultured CD4+ T cells were pooled using unique dual indexes and sequenced on an Illumina iSeq 100. In the authors' own workflow: Non-productive sequences were filtered out, and CDR3s that did not start with C, did not end with F or W, or were shorter than 7 amino acids were discarded. Antigen-specific clonotypes were identified using the MANAFEST web application through comparison of peptide-stimulated wells with reference and other culture wells. Positive clones required FDR below 0.05, an odds ratio above 5, and productive frequency above 0.1% in at least two of three replicate wells. A clonotype counted as cross-reactive if it showed significant expansion both in the SARS-CoV-2 spike wells and in at least one common cold coronavirus spike condition. Levenshtein distances (stringdist) and unrooted phylogenetic trees (ape) in R version 3.6.1 were used to assess CDR3 homology. TCRdb trimmed public reads at Q25 via fastp, called clones via MiXCR and kept in-frame beta chains. Entries are consolidated by CDR3 protein sequence, retaining the most common genes and DNA. The V and J calls were not made by the authors but by TCRdb's processing. The table for this sample lists thousands of distinct CDR3 sequences; 48% of them were counted only once. The top ten clones comprise 6.5% to 9% of the sample.

The receptor comes from a human donor who had recovered from COVID-19. Material for sequencing was CD4+ T cells from blood, cultured in vitro.

The DNA sequence is TGTGCCAGCAGACTGGGACTAGCGGGCAGGGATACGCAGTATTTT. Its protein product is CASRLGLAGRDTQYF. The chain uses TRBV12-3 or TRBV12-4 and TRBJ2-3, with TRBD2 identical over 12 junction bases. The CDR3 runs 15 amino acids, cysteine and phenylalanine included. Of the read, only the CDR3 DNA is kept; its 45 bases are in frame from base 1. V is trimmed back by 6 bases and J by 6 bases, and the junction contains 7 bases that no gene match accounts for.